These 19 T cell receptor beta chains originate from one sample sequenced in a study of T cells in women clearing cervical HPV infection. Produced via immunoSEQ multiplex PCR; TCRdb's table is partial and in-frame only. Seen in this sample are around 13,000 clones; the ten most common clones hold less than 25%. The sequenced material came from blood buffy coat. The origin of the receptors is a woman between 18 and 70 years old with a cervical HPV16 infection that either progressed to CIN3+ or cleared (not recorded which).

Notes on this clone: The sequence runs out 3 residues before the end of the CDR3; the remainder is reconstructed from the germline J gene. This sequence joins TRBV7-9 and TRBJ2-2; D unresolved. Per germline, CDR1 SEHNR and CDR2 FQNEAQ (reference sequence). Trimming took off 4 bases at V and 6 bases at J, with 3 bases between the two ends. The CDR3 is made up of 11 amino acids. The part of the CDR3 DNA that was read is TGTGCCAGCAGCTCCTCCGGGGAG. Protein: CASSSSGE. The CDR3, in full, reads CASSSSGELFF.

A word on this clone: The DNA ends 3 residues before the CDR3 does, and the rest of the CDR3 is filled in from the germline J gene. The chain carries TRBV6-2 or TRBV6-3 and TRBJ1-4; 8 positions agree with TRBD1. CDR3 size: 15 residues. Germline lookup yields CDR1 MNHEY and CDR2 SVGEGT. CDR3 loop: CASTPGQGGNSPLFF. CDR3 bases read: TGTGCCAGCACTCCCGGACAGGGTGGCAATTCACCA.

Considering frequency, this clone is medium-sized (0.01 to 0.1%). CDR3 bases read: TGTGCCAGCAGTTCTATGAACACTGAA. Its protein product is CASSSMNTE. The whole CDR3 region reads CASSSMNTEAFF. The chain joins TRBV9 to TRBJ1-1, with D unresolved. The missing CDR3 end, 3 residues past where the read stops, is filled in from the germline J gene. This CDR3 is 12 amino acids long. V shed 5 bases and J shed 0 bases, with 5 bases lying between them. The germline V gene encodes CDR1 SGDLS and CDR2 YYNGEE.

About this clone: The CDR3 goes on 3 residues after the read ends, and that part is filled in from the germline J gene. The chain uses TRBV7-2 and TRBJ2-3; TRBD1 is a possible D gene (6 bases). In germline, CDR1 is SGHTA, CDR2 FQGNSA. The CDR3 consists of 13 residues. Incomplete CDR3 DNA: TGTGCCAGCAGCTTAAACAGGGTTGAGACG. It yields the protein CASSLNRVET. The full CDR3 protein is CASSLNRVETQYF.

A note on this clone: The observed sequence ends 3 residues before the CDR3 terminus, with the missing tail filled in from the germline J gene. The chain carries TRBV5-6 and TRBJ1-2; D is uncertain. Trimming left V 0 bases short and J 6 bases short, with 12 bases between. This CDR3 contains 14 residues. Germline CDR1 reads SGHDT; CDR2 reads YYEEEE. The CDR3 is CASSLEGSKDGYTF. The sequenced part of the CDR3 DNA is TGTGCCAGCAGCTTGGAGGGCAGTAAGGATGGC.

About this clone: The read gets to within 3 residues of the CDR3 end, and the germline J gene fills in the rest. The chain carries TRBV29-1 and TRBJ1-4; 7 nucleotides match TRBD1. The V gene end was trimmed by 6 bases and the J gene end by 7 bases; junction bases not matched to a gene: 11. Germline lookup yields CDR1 SQVTM and CDR2 ANQGSEA. CDR3 length: 14 amino acids. The CDR3 loop is CSVALQGFSEKLFF. CDR3 DNA (partial): TGCAGCGTCGCCCTACAGGGGTTCTCTGAAAAA.

As concerns this clone: The CDR3 end lies 3 residues beyond the end of the read and is filled in from the germline J gene. The rearrangement links TRBV23-1 to TRBJ2-7; TRBD2 matches 12 bases. TRBV23-1 is known as an ORF, though its function is uncertain. The CDR3 has 17 amino acids. Trimming cost V 0 bases and J 5 bases; bases outside gene matches: 8. CDR3 protein: CASSQSRRTSGDHEQYF. Incomplete CDR3 DNA: TGCGCCAGCAGTCAATCCCGCCGGACTAGCGGGGATCACGAG.

Note on this clone: The junction differs from germline at one of its ends, possibly a read error. The read ends 3 residues shy of where the CDR3 ends; the end is completed using the germline J gene. V gene TRBV20-1 combines with J gene TRBJ2-5; either TRBD1 or TRBD2 may fit D (5 bases each). CDR1 is DFQATT, CDR2 SNEGSKA, per germline (reference sequence). This CDR3 is 14 amino acids long. Here the CDR3 reads CSAGDRSSTDTQYF. Partial CDR3 DNA: TGCAGTGCTGGAGACAGATCTAGCACAGATACC.

Of note for this clone: Sequence at one end of the junction differs from germline and may be a read error. Read coverage stops 3 residues before the CDR3 terminus; the germline J gene supplies the remainder. This same CDR3 is encoded by further DNA sequences in the sample. The rearrangement joins TRBV2 to TRBJ1-3; 7 positions agree with TRBD1. This CDR3 comprises 15 residues. Germline V gives CDR1 SNHLY, CDR2 FYNNEI. CDR3 DNA, as far as it was read: TGTGCCAGCAGCCAACAGGGGAGCAATGGAAACACG. This codes for CASSQQGSNGNT. The full CDR3 sequence reads CASSQQGSNGNTIYF. The variable domain in full, with the rest retrieved from reference TRBV2 and TRBJ1-3, is EPEVTQTPSHQVTQMGQEVILRCVPISNHLYFYWYRQILGQKVEFLVSFYNNEISEKSEIFDDQFSVERPDGSNFTLKIRSTKLEDSAMYFCASSQQGSNGNTIYFGEGSWLTVV.

To note about this clone: The sequence runs out 3 residues before the end of the CDR3; the remainder is reconstructed from the germline J gene. The chain employs TRBV29-1 and TRBJ1-2; no clear D. Germline lookup yields CDR1 SQVTM and CDR2 ANQGSEA. Trimming stripped 6 bases from V and 4 bases from J, with 15 bases between. CDR3 length equals 13 residues. CDR3 loop: CSVPLHEGYGYTF. The CDR3 DNA, read in part, is TGCAGCGTCCCCTTACACGAGGGCTATGGC.

Note on this clone: The DNA ends 3 residues before the CDR3 does, and the rest of the CDR3 is filled in from the germline J gene. V and J are TRBV5-1 and TRBJ2-1; 9 nucleotides align to TRBD2. CDR3 length: 17 amino acids. Germline V lookup: CDR1 SGHRS, CDR2 YFSETQ. J was trimmed by 7 bases and V by 4 bases; bases with no gene match: 15. Here the CDR3 reads CASSPKTAGGANNEQFF. The sequenced CDR3 bases are TGCGCCAGCAGCCCTAAGACGGCGGGGGGGGCCAATAATGAG. The variable domain in full, with the rest retrieved from reference TRBV5-1 and TRBJ2-1, is KAGVTQTPRYLIKTRGQQVTLSCSPISGHRSVSWYQQTPGQGLQFLFEYFSETQRNKGNFPGRFSGRQFSNSRSEMNVSTLELGDSALYLCASSPKTAGGANNEQFFGPGTRLTVL.

As regards this clone: The sequenced fragment ends 3 residues before the CDR3 boundary, so the rest is inferred from the germline J gene. This chain joins TRBV14 and TRBJ2-5; D may be TRBD2 (6 bases). Germline assignment: CDR1 SGHDN and CDR2 FVKESK. Trimming stripped 6 bases from V and 5 bases from J, with 13 bases between. The CDR3 extends over 13 amino acids. The CDR3 DNA, read in part, is TGTGCCAGCAGACGTCGGGGGACGGAGACC. Protein: CASRRRGTET. The complete CDR3 reads CASRRRGTETQYF.

With respect to this clone: The sequenced fragment ends 3 residues before the CDR3 boundary, so the rest is inferred from the germline J gene. This chain links TRBV5-1 with TRBJ1-1, with 10 bases identical to TRBD1. The CDR3 loop spans 11 amino acids. Germline V gene sequence: CDR1 SGHRS, CDR2 YFSETQ. CDR3 DNA (partial): TGCGCCAGCACGGGGACAGGGGTG. It specifies CASTGTGV. The entire CDR3 sequence reads CASTGTGVAFF.

About this clone: With the read ending 3 residues before the CDR3 end, the germline J gene is used to fill in that end. This rearrangement joins TRBV18 to TRBJ2-1; 9 bases match TRBD1. The V segment lost 2 bases and the J segment 7 bases; nucleotides outside the gene matches: 0. Germline values: CDR1 KGHSH, CDR2 LQKENI. This CDR3 region has 13 residues. The DNA read from the CDR3 is TGTGCCAGCTCACCAGGGACAGGGAATGAG. This encodes CASSPGTGNE. The CDR3 reads in full as CASSPGTGNEQFF.

As for this clone: The read is 3 residues too short to cover the CDR3 end, so that end is filled in from the germline J gene. The rearrangement links TRBV2 to TRBJ1-2; the D is unclear. This CDR3 has 13 amino acids. The germline V gene encodes CDR1 SNHLY and CDR2 FYNNEI. The DNA read from the CDR3 is TGTGCCAGCATGGTAAGACTAGCGGACGAC. As protein: CASMVRLADD. The CDR3, in full, reads CASMVRLADDYTF.

Measured by frequency, this clone is medium-sized. Coverage ceases 3 residues before the CDR3 finishes, and the germline J gene fills in the end. The genes are TRBV4-1 and TRBJ2-4; 16 bases align to TRBD2. This CDR3 contains 18 residues. J lost 1 base, V lost 3 bases, and 3 bases had no gene match. Per the germline V gene, CDR1 is MGHRA and CDR2 is YSYEKL. CDR3 amino acids: CASSQGLAGGWAKNIQYF. The sequenced CDR3 bases are TGCGCCAGCAGCCAGGGACTAGCGGGAGGGTGGGCCAAAAACATT.

Notes on this clone: The CDR3 goes on 3 residues after the read ends, and that part is filled in from the germline J gene. V usage is TRBV10-3 and J usage is TRBJ2-3; TRBD2 might be the D (7 bases). The CDR3 extends over 16 amino acids. Germline CDR1 reads ENHRY; CDR2 reads SYGVKD. Trimming cost V 0 bases and J 4 bases, with 14 bases left between them. Partial CDR3 DNA: TGTGCCATCAGTGAGTCGAAGGGCGGGGGCCCAGATACG. Translating it yields CAISESKGGGPDT. The whole CDR3 reads CAISESKGGGPDTQYF.

Of note for this clone: The read is 3 residues too short to cover the CDR3 end, so that end is filled in from the germline J gene. The rearrangement uses TRBV12-3 or TRBV12-4 and TRBJ2-7, with 9 nucleotides matching TRBD2. There are 14 residues in the CDR3. Trimming at V came to 8 bases and at J to 6 bases, leaving 11 bases not matched to a gene. The CDR3 spells CASGTRRGGSEQYF. CDR3 DNA (partial): TGTGCCAGCGGGACCAGGCGGGGGGGCTCCGAG.

Of note for this clone: The read halts 3 residues ahead of the CDR3 end, with the missing end drawn from the germline J gene. This rearrangement joins TRBV2 to TRBJ1-4; D not resolved. The germline gives CDR1 SNHLY, CDR2 FYNNEI. Trimming left V 2 bases short and J 5 bases short, with 3 bases between. The CDR3 runs to 12 residues. The part of the CDR3 DNA that was read is TGTGCCAGCAGTGAAAGGAATGAAAAA. It codes for CASSERNEK. The whole CDR3 sequence reads CASSERNEKLFF.